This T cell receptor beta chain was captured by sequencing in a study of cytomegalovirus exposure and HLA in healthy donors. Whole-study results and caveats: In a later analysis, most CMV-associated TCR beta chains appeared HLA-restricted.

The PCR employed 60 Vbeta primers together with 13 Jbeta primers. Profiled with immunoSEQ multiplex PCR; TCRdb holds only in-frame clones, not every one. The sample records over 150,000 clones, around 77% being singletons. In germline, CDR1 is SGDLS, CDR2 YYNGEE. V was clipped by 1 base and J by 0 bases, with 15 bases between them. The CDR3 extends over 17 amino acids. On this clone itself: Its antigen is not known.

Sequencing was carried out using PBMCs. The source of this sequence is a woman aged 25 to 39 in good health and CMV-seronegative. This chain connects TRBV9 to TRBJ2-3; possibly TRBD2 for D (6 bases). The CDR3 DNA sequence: TGTGCCAGCAGCGTACGTTTCCGGGGGACTAGCACAGATACGCAGTATTTT. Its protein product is CASSVRFRGTSTDTQYF.